The clone carrying this T cell receptor (beta chain) was seen only a few times. Antigen specificity is unknown. Unique molecular identifiers were incorporated when the TCRbeta library was constructed. From the PCR reads, TCRdb called clonotypes with MiXCR, one entry per CDR3 protein. The table includes fewer than 85,000 distinct CDR3 sequences, about 14% detected once. This sample was included in a study of T-cell reconstitution after alpha-beta-depleted transplantation in children. Study-wide results and caveats: After transplant, at about two months, alpha-beta T cells were reportedly derived from several hundred expanded graft clones. The high TCRbeta diversity at day 60 in some patients came from surviving recipient T cells and thymic progenitors.

This CDR3 is 14 amino acids long. Germline CDR1 is KGHDR and CDR2 is SFDVKD. V lost 6 bases and J 1 base, leaving 8 bases between the germline ends. The sample in question was PBMCs, mostly from graft donor cells, obtained 180 days after TCRalphabeta/CD19-depleted stem cell transplant. The receptor was derived from a male patient under 10 years old who had a stem cell transplant for acute lymphoblastic leukemia, so the T cells may come from the graft donor. The V gene is TRBV24-1, the J gene TRBJ2-2; no clear D gene. This CDR3 reads CATSRWGNTGELFF. Here the CDR3 DNA reads TGTGCCACCAGTAGATGGGGGAACACCGGGGAGCTGTTTTTT.